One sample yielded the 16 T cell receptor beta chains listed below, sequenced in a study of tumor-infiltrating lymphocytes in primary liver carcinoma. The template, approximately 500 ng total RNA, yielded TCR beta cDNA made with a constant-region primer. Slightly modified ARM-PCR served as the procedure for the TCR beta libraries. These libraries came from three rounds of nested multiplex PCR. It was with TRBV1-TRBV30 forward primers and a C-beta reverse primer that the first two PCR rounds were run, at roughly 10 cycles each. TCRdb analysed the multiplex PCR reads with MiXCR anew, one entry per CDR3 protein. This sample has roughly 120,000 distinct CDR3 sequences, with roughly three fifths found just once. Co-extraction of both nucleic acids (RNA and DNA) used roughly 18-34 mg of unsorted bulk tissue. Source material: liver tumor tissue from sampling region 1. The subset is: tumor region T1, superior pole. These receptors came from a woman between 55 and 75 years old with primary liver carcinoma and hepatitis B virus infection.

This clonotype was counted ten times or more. CDR3 protein: CSVVGTGYSGANVLTF. The CDR3 nucleotides read TGCAGCGTTGTAGGGACAGGGTATTCAGGGGCCAACGTCCTGACTTTC. The chain combines TRBV29-1 with TRBJ2-6, with 9 bases aligning to TRBD1. V lost 4 bases and J lost 4; bases outside the gene matches: 8. CDR3 length: 16 residues. Germline CDR1 reads SQVTM; CDR2 reads ANQGSEA.

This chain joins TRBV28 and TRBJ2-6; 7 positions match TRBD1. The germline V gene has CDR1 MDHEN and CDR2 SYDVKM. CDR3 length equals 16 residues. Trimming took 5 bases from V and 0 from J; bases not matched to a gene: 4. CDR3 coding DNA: TGTGCCAGCAGTCGGGGACAGAACTCTGGGGCCAACGTCCTGACTTTC. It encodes CASSRGQNSGANVLTF.

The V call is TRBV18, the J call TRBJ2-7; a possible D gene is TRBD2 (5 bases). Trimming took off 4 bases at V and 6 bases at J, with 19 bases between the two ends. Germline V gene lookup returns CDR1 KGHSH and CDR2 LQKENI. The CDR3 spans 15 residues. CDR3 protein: CASSLTQRREGEQYF. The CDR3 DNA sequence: TGTGCCAGCTCACTCACCCAAAGAAGAGAGGGCGAGCAGTACTTC.

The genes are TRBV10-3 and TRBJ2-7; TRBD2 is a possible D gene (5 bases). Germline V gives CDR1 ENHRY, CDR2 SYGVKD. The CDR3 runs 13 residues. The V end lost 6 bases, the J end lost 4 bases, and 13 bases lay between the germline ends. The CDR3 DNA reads TGTGCCATCAGCCCTAGCATATCGTACGAGCAGTACTTC. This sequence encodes CAISPSISYEQYF.

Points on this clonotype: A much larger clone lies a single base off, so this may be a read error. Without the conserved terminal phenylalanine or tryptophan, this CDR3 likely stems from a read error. CDR3 protein: CASSPTDGSSYEQYI. The CDR3 region has the DNA TGTGCCAGCAGCCCAACAGACGGATCCTCCTACGAGCAGTACATC. V usage is TRBV12-3 or TRBV12-4 and J usage is TRBJ2-7; no clear D gene. The V and J ends lost 6 bases and 0 bases respectively, with 15 bases between them. CDR3 length: 15 amino acids.

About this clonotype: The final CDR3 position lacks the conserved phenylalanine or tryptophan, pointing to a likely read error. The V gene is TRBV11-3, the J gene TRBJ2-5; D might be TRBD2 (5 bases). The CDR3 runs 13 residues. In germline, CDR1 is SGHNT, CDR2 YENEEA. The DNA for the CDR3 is TGCGCCAGCAGCTCTACGGGAAGGGAGACCCAGTACCTC. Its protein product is CASSSTGRETQYL.

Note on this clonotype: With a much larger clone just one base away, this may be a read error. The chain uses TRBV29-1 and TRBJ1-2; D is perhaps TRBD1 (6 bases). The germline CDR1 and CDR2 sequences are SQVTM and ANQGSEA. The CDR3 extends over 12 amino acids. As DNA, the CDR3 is TGCAGCGCCCCCGGGGGCATCTATAGCTACACCTTC. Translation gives CSAPGGIYSYTF.

The CDR3 DNA follows: TGCGCCAGCAGCGCCTTCGACAGACCCAGCTCCTACAATGAGCAGTTCTTC. As protein: CASSAFDRPSSYNEQFF. The chain combines TRBV5-1 with TRBJ2-1; tentatively, D is TRBD1 (5 bases). The CDR3 is 17 residues long. Trimming removed 4 bases at V and 0 bases at J, with 17 bases between. CDR1 SGHRS and CDR2 YFSETQ come from the germline V gene.

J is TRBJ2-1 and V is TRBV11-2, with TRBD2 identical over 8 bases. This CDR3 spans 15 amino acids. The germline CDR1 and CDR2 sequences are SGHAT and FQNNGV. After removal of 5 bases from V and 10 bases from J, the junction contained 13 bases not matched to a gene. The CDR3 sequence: CASSPGLSGREEQFF. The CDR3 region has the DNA TGTGCCAGCAGCCCAGGACTCAGCGGGAGAGAAGAGCAGTTCTTC.

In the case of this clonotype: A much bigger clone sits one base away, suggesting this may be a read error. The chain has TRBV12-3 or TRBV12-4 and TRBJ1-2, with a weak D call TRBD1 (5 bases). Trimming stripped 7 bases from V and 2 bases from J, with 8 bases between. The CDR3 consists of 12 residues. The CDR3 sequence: CASIRDNYGYTF. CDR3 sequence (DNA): TGTGCCAGCATCCGGGACAACTATGGCTACACCTTC.

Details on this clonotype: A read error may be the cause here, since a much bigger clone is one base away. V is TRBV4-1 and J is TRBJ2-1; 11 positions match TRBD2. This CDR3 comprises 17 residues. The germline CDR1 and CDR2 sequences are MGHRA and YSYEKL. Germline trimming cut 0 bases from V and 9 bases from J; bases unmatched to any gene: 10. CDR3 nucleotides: TGCGCCAGCAGCCAAGATACTAGCGGGAGAGTGTATGCTGAGCAGTTCTTC. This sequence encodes CASSQDTSGRVYAEQFF.

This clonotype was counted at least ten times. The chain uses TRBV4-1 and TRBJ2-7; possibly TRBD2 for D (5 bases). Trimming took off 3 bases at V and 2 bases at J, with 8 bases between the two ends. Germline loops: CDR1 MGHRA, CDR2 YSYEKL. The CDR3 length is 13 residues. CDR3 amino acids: CASSHPGTYEQYF. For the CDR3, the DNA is TGCGCCAGCAGCCACCCCGGGACCTACGAGCAGTACTTC.

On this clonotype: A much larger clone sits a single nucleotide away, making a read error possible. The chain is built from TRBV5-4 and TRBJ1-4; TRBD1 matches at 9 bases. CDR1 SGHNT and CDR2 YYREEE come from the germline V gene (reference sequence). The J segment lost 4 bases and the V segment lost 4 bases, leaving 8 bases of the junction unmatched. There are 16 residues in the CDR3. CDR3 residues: CASSQGQGTGNEKLFF. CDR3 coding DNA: TGTGCCAGCAGCCAGGGACAGGGCACTGGTAATGAAAAACTGTTTTTT.

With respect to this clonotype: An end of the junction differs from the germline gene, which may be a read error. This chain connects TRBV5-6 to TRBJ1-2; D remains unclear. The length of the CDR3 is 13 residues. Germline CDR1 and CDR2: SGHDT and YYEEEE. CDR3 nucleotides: TGTGCCAGCAGCTTAAGGCAGAACTGTGGCTACACATTC. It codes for CASSLRQNCGYTF.

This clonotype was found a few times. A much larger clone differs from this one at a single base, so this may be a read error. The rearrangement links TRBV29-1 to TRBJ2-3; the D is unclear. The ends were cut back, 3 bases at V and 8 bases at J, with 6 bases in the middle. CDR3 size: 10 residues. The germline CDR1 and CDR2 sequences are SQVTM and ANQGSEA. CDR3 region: CSVDSSTQYF. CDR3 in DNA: TGCAGCGTTGACTCTAGTACGCAGTATTTT.

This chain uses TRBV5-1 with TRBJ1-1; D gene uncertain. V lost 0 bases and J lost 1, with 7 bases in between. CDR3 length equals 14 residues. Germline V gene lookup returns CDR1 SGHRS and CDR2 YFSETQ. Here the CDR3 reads CASSLAPGNTEAFF. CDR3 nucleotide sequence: TGCGCCAGCAGCTTGGCACCAGGGAACACTGAAGCTTTCTTT.